Following are 22 T cell receptor beta chains from one sample sequenced in a study of blood T cell repertoires in COVID-19. Using immunoSEQ multiplex PCR, the repertoire was profiled, and TCRdb retains in-frame clones only, with some absent. The profile shows 350,000 to 450,000 clones, around nine tenths of them singletons. Source material: peripheral blood. Source of these receptors: a human donor in a cohort sampled during active COVID-19.

DNA of the CDR3: TGTGCCAGCAGCGGAGCGGGATCCTACAATGAGCAGTTCTTC. Translated: CASSGAGSYNEQFF. The V gene is TRBV5-4, the J gene TRBJ2-1; 7 bases fit TRBD2. The CDR3 length is 14 residues. V lost 4 bases, J lost 1 base, and 2 bases stayed unmatched. CDR1 and CDR2 from the germline V gene are SGHNT and YYREEE (reference sequence). The full variable domain, completed using reference TRBV5-4 and TRBJ2-1, is ETGVTQSPTHLIKTRGQQVTLRCSSQSGHNTVSWYQQALGQGPQFIFQYYREEENGRGNFPPRFSGLQFPNYSSELNVNALELDDSALYLCASSGAGSYNEQFFGPGTRLTVL.

The CDR3 DNA reads as TGTGCCAGCAGCTTAGGGGCACTACCCGGAACGGATGAGCAGTTCTTC. Amino acid sequence: CASSLGALPGTDEQFF. The chain combines TRBV7-3 with TRBJ2-1; TRBD1 might be the D (5 bases). Germline-derived CDR1 and CDR2 are SGHTA and FQGTGA. The CDR3 length is 16 residues. The V end was cut by 2 bases, the J end by 8 bases, with 19 bases between.

This rearrangement joins TRBV15 to TRBJ2-6; D may be TRBD1 (6 bases). V lost 0 bases and J lost 1, with 16 bases in between. Germline loops: CDR1 LNHNV, CDR2 YYDKDF (reference sequence). CDR3 length equals 19 residues. The CDR3 region has the DNA TGTGCCACCAGCAGAGATTCAAACAGGGTGTCATCTGGGGCCAACGTCCTGACTTTC. This encodes CATSRDSNRVSSGANVLTF.

This chain's CDR3 is CASSLDSGLNTEAFF. The CDR3, as DNA: TGTGCCAGCAGCTTGGATTCAGGGCTAAACACTGAAGCTTTCTTT. The chain is built from TRBV5-4 and TRBJ1-1, with D possibly TRBD1 on 5 matching bases. V dropped 0 bases and J dropped 2 bases, with 11 bases sitting between them. This CDR3 contains 15 residues. Germline V lookup: CDR1 SGHNT, CDR2 YYREEE (reference sequence).

This chain uses TRBV18 with TRBJ2-2; 9 bases match TRBD2. The CDR3 consists of 17 residues. V shed 0 bases, J shed 6 bases, and the junction held 8 bases outside the gene matches. In germline, CDR1 is KGHSH, CDR2 LQKENI. Here the CDR3 DNA reads TGTGCCAGCTCACCACCGAATAGCGGGAGAGTCGCCGGGGAGCTGTTTTTT. Amino acids: CASSPPNSGRVAGELFF.

The genes are TRBV11-2 and TRBJ1-3; a weak D match, TRBD1 (6 bases). Trimming cost V 5 bases and J 8 bases, with 13 bases left between them. The germline V gene has CDR1 SGHAT and CDR2 FQNNGV. The CDR3 contains 13 residues. The CDR3 region is CASSVGGADTIYF. In DNA, the CDR3 is TGTGCCAGCAGCGTTGGGGGCGCGGACACCATATATTTT.

The rearrangement links TRBV7-3 to TRBJ2-2; D unclear. Germline CDR1 and CDR2: SGHTA and FQGTGA. The length of the CDR3 is 14 residues. Between the trimmed V and J ends, which lost 2 bases and 2 bases, there was a span of 6 bases. CDR3 bases: TGTGCCAGCAGCTTATACAGAAACACCGGGGAGCTGTTTTTT. Residues: CASSLYRNTGELFF.

The V and J genes are TRBV6-5 and TRBJ1-1; maybe TRBD1 (5 bases). V was shortened by 7 bases and J by 3 bases, with 15 bases between the two germline ends. The CDR3 spans 14 residues. Germline-derived CDR1 and CDR2 are MNHEY and SVGAGI. In DNA form, the CDR3 reads TGTGCCAGCACCTGGGCAGGGAGGGACACTGAAGCTTTCTTT. Its protein product is CASTWAGRDTEAFF.

This clone was seen only a few times. This chain uses TRBV29-1 with TRBJ1-1; 7 bases are shared with TRBD1. The CDR3 is 13 amino acids. Per germline, CDR1 SQVTM and CDR2 ANQGSEA. The trim removed 7 bases at V and 1 base at J, leaving 6 bases unmatched. This chain's CDR3 is CSASDRENTEAFF. CDR3 coding DNA: TGCAGCGCCTCCGACAGGGAGAACACTGAAGCTTTCTTT.

The chain joins TRBV2 to TRBJ1-2; 9 nucleotides line up with TRBD1. The CDR3 contains 14 residues. Trimming cost V 6 bases and J 0 bases; bases outside gene matches: 2. In germline, CDR1 is SNHLY, CDR2 FYNNEI. In nucleotides, the CDR3 is TGTGCCAGCAGCCGGGACAGGGCTAACTATGGCTACACCTTC. This sequence encodes CASSRDRANYGYTF.

This chain connects TRBV30 to TRBJ1-4, with D maybe TRBD1 (6 bases). The length of the CDR3 is 15 residues. Trimming shortened V by 1 base and J by 6 bases, and 15 bases separated the two germline ends. Per the germline V gene, CDR1 is GTSNPN and CDR2 is SVGIG (reference sequence). CDR3 sequence (DNA): TGTGCCTGGAGTGAACCGACAGGTCTAGATGAAAAACTGTTTTTT. Amino acids: CAWSEPTGLDEKLFF. Looking up the rest from reference TRBV30 and TRBJ1-4 gives the full variable domain: SQTIHQWPATLVQPVGSPLSLECTVEGTSNPNLYWYRQAAGRGLQLLFYSVGIGQISSEVPQNLSASRPQDRQFILSSKKLLLSDSGFYLCAWSEPTGLDEKLFFGSGTQLSVL.

This chain links TRBV9 with TRBJ1-3; TRBD1 is a possible D gene (5 bases). Trimming left V 1 base short and J 1 base short, with 6 bases between. The CDR3 consists of 14 residues. Germline V gene data show CDR1 as SGDLS and CDR2 as YYNGEE. This CDR3 reads CASSVQGSGNTIYF. DNA of the CDR3: TGTGCCAGCAGCGTACAGGGATCTGGAAACACCATATATTTT.

The genes are TRBV7-9 and TRBJ2-2, with 7 bases matching TRBD2. The germline CDR1 and CDR2 sequences are SEHNR and FQNEAQ (reference sequence). The length of the CDR3 is 16 residues. Trimming took 5 bases from V and 1 from J; bases not matched to a gene: 7. In DNA, the CDR3 is TGTGCCAGCAGCAGTGAGCGGGGCGGGAACACCGGGGAGCTGTTTTTT. Translated: CASSSERGGNTGELFF. The full variable domain, its missing parts supplied by reference TRBV7-9 and TRBJ2-2, is DTGVSQNPRHKITKRGQNVTFRCDPISEHNRLYWYRQTLGQGPEFLTYFQNEAQLEKSRLLSDRFSAERPKGSFSTLEIQRTEQGDSAMYLCASSSERGGNTGELFFGEGSRLTVL.

The V gene is TRBV4-2, the J gene TRBJ2-3, with D possibly matching TRBD2 (5 bases). The CDR3 covers 18 residues. The germline CDR1 and CDR2 sequences are LGHNA and YNFKEQ. V lost 0 bases to trimming and J lost 2 bases, with 18 bases between them. The CDR3 DNA sequence: TGTGCCAGCAGCCAAGACCGCCCCGCACGGAGGCTCACAGATACGCAGTATTTT. Protein: CASSQDRPARRLTDTQYF.

The chain has TRBV28 and TRBJ1-2; TRBD1 matches at 7 bases. This CDR3 contains 15 residues. V lost 5 bases, J lost 6 bases, and 12 bases stayed unmatched. The germline V gene has CDR1 MDHEN and CDR2 SYDVKM. For the CDR3, the DNA is TGTGCCAGCAGTACCCTCTCAGGGGGAAGTGATGGCTACACCTTC. Amino acids: CASSTLSGGSDGYTF.

This clone was seen more than once but under ten times. V usage is TRBV12-3 or TRBV12-4 and J usage is TRBJ1-6, with D hard to call. The CDR3 is made up of 12 amino acids. Trimming removed 7 bases at V and 9 bases at J, with 10 bases between. The DNA of the CDR3 is TGTGCCAGCACCCGCGCCGCTTCACCCCTCCACTTT. Residues: CASTRAASPLHF.

In this sample, this clone turned up a few times. This chain connects TRBV19 to TRBJ1-5, with 7 bases that match TRBD1. The CDR3 covers 15 residues. With 5 bases clipped from V and 5 bases from J, the junction kept 9 bases outside the gene matches. CDR1 LNHDA and CDR2 SQIVND come from the germline V gene (reference sequence). The CDR3 coding sequence is TGTGCCAGTAGTCCGAAACAGGGGTCCTATCAGCCCCAGCATTTT. Protein: CASSPKQGSYQPQHF.

The rearrangement uses TRBV4-2 and TRBJ2-2; a weak D match, TRBD1 (6 bases). CDR1 and CDR2 from the germline V gene are LGHNA and YNFKEQ. Between the trimmed V and J ends, which lost 0 bases and 0 bases, there was a span of 20 bases. The CDR3 is made up of 20 amino acids. CDR3 loop: CASSQDFPGVRGSNTGELFF. The CDR3 DNA reads TGTGCCAGCAGCCAAGATTTCCCAGGAGTCAGGGGATCGAACACCGGGGAGCTGTTTTTT.

The chain recombines TRBV28 with TRBJ2-5; 7 bases are shared with TRBD2. Germline-derived CDR1 and CDR2 are MDHEN and SYDVKM. Unmatched junction bases numbered 7, after V lost 4 bases and J lost 5 bases. The CDR3 contains 14 residues. CDR3 sequence (DNA): TGTGCCAGCAGTTGGCTAGCGGTGTGGGAGACCCAGTACTTC. This sequence encodes CASSWLAVWETQYF.

This clone has just one count. In DNA, the CDR3 is TGTGCCAGCAGCCCCAACGGACAGAACACCGGGGAGCTGTTTTTT. Its protein product is CASSPNGQNTGELFF. The V and J genes are TRBV7-2 and TRBJ2-2, with TRBD1 as a possible D gene (5 bases). V shed 5 bases and J shed 1 base, with 11 bases lying between them. The germline gives CDR1 SGHTA, CDR2 FQGNSA. This CDR3 is built from 15 residues.

V usage is TRBV5-1 and J usage is TRBJ2-2; D gene uncertain. Trimming took off 0 bases at V and 2 bases at J, with 8 bases between the two ends. The CDR3 has 15 amino acids. Germline CDR1 and CDR2: SGHRS and YFSETQ. CDR3 protein: CASSLVQSNTGELFF. The DNA for the CDR3 is TGCGCCAGCAGCTTGGTACAGAGTAACACCGGGGAGCTGTTTTTT.

This clone has just one count. The rearrangement joins TRBV2 to TRBJ1-2, with TRBD1 matching over 7 bases. J was trimmed by 2 bases and V by 7 bases; bases with no gene match: 7. This CDR3 is 14 amino acids long. Germline CDR1 SNHLY, CDR2 FYNNEI. This CDR3 reads CASILDRENYGYTF. The CDR3 DNA follows: TGTGCCAGCATCCTCGACAGGGAAAACTATGGCTACACCTTC.